These 17 T cell receptor beta chains were sequenced from one sample in a study of T-cell memory formation after mild COVID-19. MiXCR, applied by TCRdb to the 5' RACE reads, yields one record per CDR3 protein. The profile shows 85,000 to 130,000 distinct CDR3 sequences, around 10% of them singletons. The sample consisted of PBMCs or a T cell subset sorted from them (not recorded which). Every receptor here comes from a man between 18 and 29 years old who had mild COVID-19 (a few samples of this study predate the infection). Cell type and time point are not known.

This clonotype came up a few times. The V gene is TRBV12-3 or TRBV12-4, the J gene TRBJ2-1; either TRBD1 or TRBD2 may supply D (5 bases each). CDR3 length: 15 residues. V was cut by 4 bases and J by 6 bases, with 16 bases left in between. CDR3 sequence: CASSYARGLGNEQFF. CDR3 nucleotide sequence: TGTGCCAGCAGTTACGCGAGGGGTCTTGGCAATGAGCAGTTCTTC.

There are many counts of this clonotype. V gene TRBV13 combines with J gene TRBJ1-5, with TRBD1 as a possible D gene (6 bases). The ends were cut back, 4 bases at V and 6 bases at J, with 16 bases in the middle. Germline CDR1 and CDR2: PRHDT and FYEKMQ (reference sequence). There are 15 residues in the CDR3. CDR3 DNA sequence: TGTGCCAGCAGCTCTTACAGGGCTTACGGTCAGCCCCAGCATTTT. Translating gives CASSSYRAYGQPQHF.

The rearrangement uses TRBV7-6 and TRBJ1-2, with D hard to call. CDR1 SGHVS and CDR2 FNYEAQ come from the germline V gene. Trimming shortened V by 1 base and J by 0 bases, and 12 bases separated the two germline ends. The CDR3 is 16 amino acids. The CDR3 DNA reads as TGTGCCAGCAGCTTAGGTAGTACGGATCCTAACTATGGCTACACCTTC. Its translation: CASSLGSTDPNYGYTF.

This clonotype has ten or more counts. This chain uses TRBV5-1 with TRBJ2-7, with 9 bases that match TRBD1. Germline V gene sequence: CDR1 SGHRS, CDR2 YFSETQ. With 4 bases clipped from V and 4 bases from J, the junction kept 9 bases outside the gene matches. This CDR3 region has 15 residues. The CDR3 sequence is CASSEIHRGHYEQYF. The CDR3 DNA is TGCGCCAGCAGCGAAATCCACAGGGGGCATTACGAGCAGTACTTC. The full variable domain, its missing parts supplied by reference TRBV5-1 and TRBJ2-7, is KAGVTQTPRYLIKTRGQQVTLSCSPISGHRSVSWYQQTPGQGLQFLFEYFSETQRNKGNFPGRFSGRQFSNSRSEMNVSTLELGDSALYLCASSEIHRGHYEQYFGPGTRLTVT.

This clonotype was seen ten or more times. The V call is TRBV4-1, the J call TRBJ2-1, with TRBD2 identical over 11 bases. V lost 0 bases to trimming and J lost 0 bases; unmatched junction nucleotides: 10. This CDR3 has 20 residues. Germline CDR1 MGHRA, CDR2 YSYEKL. The chain's CDR3 is CASSQDLVLAGGLSYNEQFF. The CDR3, as DNA: TGCGCCAGCAGCCAAGATTTGGTCCTAGCGGGGGGTCTCTCCTACAATGAGCAGTTCTTC.

The chain joins TRBV7-2 to TRBJ2-3; 8 nucleotides align to TRBD1. This CDR3 has 16 residues. Germline CDR1 and CDR2: SGHTA and FQGNSA. J lost 1 base, V lost 2 bases, and 5 bases had no gene match. CDR3 in amino acids: CASSLPPGQGTDTQYF. In DNA form, the CDR3 reads TGTGCCAGCAGCTTACCCCCGGGACAGGGCACAGATACGCAGTATTTT.

This clonotype was observed a few times. The chain links TRBV12-5 to TRBJ2-7, with a weak D call TRBD2 (5 bases). Germline-derived CDR1 and CDR2 are LGHNT and FRNRAP. The V and J ends lost 3 bases and 7 bases respectively, with 13 bases between them. The CDR3 spans 13 residues. As DNA, the CDR3 is TGTGCTAGTGGTTTTGGACTGCTACGAGAGCAGTACTTC. Amino acids: CASGFGLLREQYF.

There are a few counts of this clonotype. One junction end disagrees with the germline gene, perhaps due to a read error. The genes are TRBV7-9 and TRBJ1-2; D is unresolved. The CDR3 length is 15 residues. CDR1 is SEHNR and CDR2 is FQNEAQ in the germline V gene (reference sequence). Here the CDR3 DNA reads TGTGCCAGCACCTTACTTGGAGTTCCCCAGGATGGCTACACCTTC. Its translation is CASTLLGVPQDGYTF.

This clonotype was seen only a few times. The gene calls are TRBV29-1 and TRBJ2-4; 9 nucleotides agree with TRBD2. V shed 5 bases and J 11 bases; nucleotides not matched to a gene: 10. CDR1 and CDR2 from the germline V gene are SQVTM and ANQGSEA. This CDR3 has 13 amino acids. The CDR3 loop is CSVLGPSGVLQYF. The CDR3 DNA reads TGCAGCGTTCTGGGGCCTAGCGGGGTCCTTCAGTACTTC.

This clonotype was observed a handful of times. This chain connects TRBV7-6 to TRBJ1-3; possibly TRBD1 for D (6 bases). CDR1 is SGHVS and CDR2 is FNYEAQ in the germline V gene. The CDR3 is 14 amino acids. V shed 5 bases and J shed 3 bases, with 11 bases lying between them. CDR3 in DNA: TGTGCCAGCAGCCTAAGGACAGATGGAAACACCATATATTTT. Residues: CASSLRTDGNTIYF.

This sequence joins TRBV7-7 and TRBJ2-7, with D maybe TRBD2 (7 bases). The CDR3 is 13 residues long. Germline V gene data show CDR1 as SSHAT and CDR2 as FNYEAQ (reference sequence). DNA for the CDR3: TGTGCTAGCAGGGGAGGGTTCTCCTACGAGCAGTACGTC. It translates to CASRGGFSYEQYV.

J is TRBJ2-2 and V is TRBV4-2; D uncertain. The CDR3 has 17 amino acids. Trimming removed 1 base from V and 0 bases from J, with 12 bases in between. Germline CDR1 is LGHNA and CDR2 is YNFKEQ. CDR3 sequence (DNA): TGTGCCAGCAGCCAAGTGTTTTCGGATTCGAACACCGGGGAGCTGTTTTTT. Translation: CASSQVFSDSNTGELFF.

This clonotype has at least ten counts. The chain links TRBV12-3 or TRBV12-4 to TRBJ2-7, with TRBD1 identical over 7 bases. The CDR3 length is 13 residues. The J segment lost 5 bases and the V segment lost 3 bases, leaving 4 bases of the junction unmatched. CDR3 protein: CASSFRTGDEQYF. The CDR3 region has the DNA TGTGCCAGCAGTTTTCGAACAGGGGACGAGCAGTACTTC.

This clonotype was detected a few times. The rearrangement links TRBV4-1 to TRBJ2-7; tentatively, D is TRBD2 (6 bases). The V gene's germline CDR1 is MGHRA and CDR2 YSYEKL. The V and J ends lost 2 bases and 5 bases respectively, with 16 bases between them. The CDR3 covers 15 residues. CDR3 DNA: TGCGCCAGCAGCCAAAGCCATGGGGGGTGGGACGAGCAGTACTTC. Protein: CASSQSHGGWDEQYF.

This clonotype was seen only a few times. The J gene is TRBJ2-7, the V gene TRBV5-6; D may be TRBD1 (6 bases). The CDR3 sequence is 14 residues long. V was trimmed by 2 bases and J by 3 bases, leaving 12 bases between them. Germline CDR1 is SGHDT and CDR2 is YYEEEE. The CDR3 DNA is TGTGCCAGCAGCTTAGGACACAGGGTCTACGAGCAGTACGTC. Protein sequence: CASSLGHRVYEQYV.

Only a few counts were recorded for this clonotype. This chain connects TRBV4-1 to TRBJ2-2; TRBD1 agrees at 7 bases. Germline V gene data show CDR1 as MGHRA and CDR2 as YSYEKL. This CDR3 comprises 15 residues. With 2 bases clipped from V and 5 bases from J, the junction kept 5 bases outside the gene matches. The CDR3 protein is CASSQSTGMTGELFF. The CDR3 nucleotides read TGCGCCAGCAGCCAATCGACAGGGATGACCGGGGAGCTGTTTTTT.

The genes are TRBV20-1 and TRBJ2-5; D is unclear. V shed 5 bases and J shed 4 bases, with 5 bases lying between them. Germline CDR1 is DFQATT and CDR2 is SNEGSKA (reference sequence). The CDR3 runs 10 residues. Written as DNA, the CDR3 is TGCAGTGCTGGCCGAGAGACCCAGTACTTC. Amino acids: CSAGRETQYF.